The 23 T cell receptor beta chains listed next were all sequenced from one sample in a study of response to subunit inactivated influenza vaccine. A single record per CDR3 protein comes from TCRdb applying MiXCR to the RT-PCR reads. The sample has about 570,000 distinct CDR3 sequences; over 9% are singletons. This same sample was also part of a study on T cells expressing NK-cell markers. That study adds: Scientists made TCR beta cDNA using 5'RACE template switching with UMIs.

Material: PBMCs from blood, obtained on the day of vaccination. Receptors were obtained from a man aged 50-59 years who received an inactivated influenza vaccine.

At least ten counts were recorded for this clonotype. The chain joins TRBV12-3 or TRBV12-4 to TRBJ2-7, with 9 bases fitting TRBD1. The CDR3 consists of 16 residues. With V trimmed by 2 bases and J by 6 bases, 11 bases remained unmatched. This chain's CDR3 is CASSLSRQGDFGEQYF. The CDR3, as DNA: TGTGCCAGCAGTTTATCCCGACAGGGGGATTTCGGCGAGCAGTACTTC.

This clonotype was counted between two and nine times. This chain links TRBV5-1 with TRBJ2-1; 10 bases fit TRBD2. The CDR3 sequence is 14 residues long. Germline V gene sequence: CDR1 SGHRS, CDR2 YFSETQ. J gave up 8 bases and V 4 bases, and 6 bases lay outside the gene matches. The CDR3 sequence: CASSVGTSEHEQFF. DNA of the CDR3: TGCGCCAGCAGCGTAGGGACTAGCGAGCATGAGCAGTTCTTC. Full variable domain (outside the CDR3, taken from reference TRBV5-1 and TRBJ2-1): KAGVTQTPRYLIKTRGQQVTLSCSPISGHRSVSWYQQTPGQGLQFLFEYFSETQRNKGNFPGRFSGRQFSNSRSEMNVSTLELGDSALYLCASSVGTSEHEQFFGPGTRLTVL.

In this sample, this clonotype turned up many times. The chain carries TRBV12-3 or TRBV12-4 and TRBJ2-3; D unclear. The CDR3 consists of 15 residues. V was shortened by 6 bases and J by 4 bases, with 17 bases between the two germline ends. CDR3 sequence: CASSRNRGSADTQYF. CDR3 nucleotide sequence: TGTGCCAGCAGCCGTAACAGAGGTTCCGCAGATACGCAGTATTTT.

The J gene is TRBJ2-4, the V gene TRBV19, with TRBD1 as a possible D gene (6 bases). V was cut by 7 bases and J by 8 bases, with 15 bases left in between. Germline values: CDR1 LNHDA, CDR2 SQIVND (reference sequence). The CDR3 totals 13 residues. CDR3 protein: CASIQGRGDIQYF. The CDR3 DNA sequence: TGTGCCAGTATCCAGGGGAGAGGCGACATTCAGTACTTC. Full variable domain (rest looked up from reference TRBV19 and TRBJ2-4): DGGITQSPKYLFRKEGQNVTLSCEQNLNHDAMYWYRQDPGQGLRLIYYSQIVNDFQKGDIAEGYSVSREKKESFPLTVTSAQKNPTAFYLCASIQGRGDIQYFGAGTRLSVL.

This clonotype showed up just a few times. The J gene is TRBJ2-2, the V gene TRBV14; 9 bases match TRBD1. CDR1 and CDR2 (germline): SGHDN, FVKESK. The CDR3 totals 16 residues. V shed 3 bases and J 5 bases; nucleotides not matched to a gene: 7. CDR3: CASSQSGTGRTGELFF. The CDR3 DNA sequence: TGTGCCAGCAGCCAGTCCGGGACAGGGAGAACCGGGGAGCTGTTTTTT.

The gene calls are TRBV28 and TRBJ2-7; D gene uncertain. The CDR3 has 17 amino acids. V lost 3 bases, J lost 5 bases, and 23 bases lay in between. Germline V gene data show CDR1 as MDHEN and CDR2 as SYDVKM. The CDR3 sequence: CASSFPADNLAVHEQYF. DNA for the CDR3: TGTGCCAGCAGTTTCCCTGCCGACAACCTTGCGGTCCACGAGCAGTACTTC. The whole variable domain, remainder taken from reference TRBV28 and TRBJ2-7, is DVKVTQSSRYLVKRTGEKVFLECVQDMDHENMFWYRQDPGLGLRLIYFSYDVKMKEKGDIPEGYSVSREKKERFSLILESASTNQTSMYLCASSFPADNLAVHEQYFGPGTRLTVT.

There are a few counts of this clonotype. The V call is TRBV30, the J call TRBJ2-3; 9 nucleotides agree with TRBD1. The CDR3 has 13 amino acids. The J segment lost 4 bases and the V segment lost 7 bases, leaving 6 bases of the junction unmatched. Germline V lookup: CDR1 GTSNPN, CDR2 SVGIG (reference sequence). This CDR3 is CAFDRGVADTQYF. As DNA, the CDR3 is TGTGCCTTTGACAGGGGGGTAGCAGATACGCAGTATTTT.

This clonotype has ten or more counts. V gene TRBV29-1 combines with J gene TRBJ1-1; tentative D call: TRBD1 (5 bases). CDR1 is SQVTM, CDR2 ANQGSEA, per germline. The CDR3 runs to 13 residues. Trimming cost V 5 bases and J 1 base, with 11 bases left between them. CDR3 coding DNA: TGCAGCGTTCGCCTGGGGCAGAACACTGAAGCTTTCTTT. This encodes CSVRLGQNTEAFF.

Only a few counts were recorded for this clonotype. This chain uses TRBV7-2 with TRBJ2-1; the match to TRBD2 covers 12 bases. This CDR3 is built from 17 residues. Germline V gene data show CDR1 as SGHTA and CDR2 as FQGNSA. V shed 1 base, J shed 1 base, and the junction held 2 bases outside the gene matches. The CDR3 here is CASSLVTSGRSYNEQFF. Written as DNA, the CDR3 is TGTGCCAGCAGCTTAGTGACTAGCGGGAGATCCTACAATGAGCAGTTCTTC.

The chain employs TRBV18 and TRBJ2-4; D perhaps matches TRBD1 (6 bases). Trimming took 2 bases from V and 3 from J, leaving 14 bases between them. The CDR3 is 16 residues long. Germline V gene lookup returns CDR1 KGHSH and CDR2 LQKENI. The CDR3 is CASSPSWRTDKNIQYF. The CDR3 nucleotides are TGTGCCAGCTCACCAAGTTGGAGGACAGACAAAAACATTCAGTACTTC.

In nucleotides, the CDR3 is TGTGCCAGCAGCTTACGGGCGGCTCGGGGGGGGCCCCAAGAGACCCAGTACTTC. This codes for CASSLRAARGGPQETQYF. The rearrangement links TRBV7-8 to TRBJ2-5, with TRBD2 matching over 8 bases. CDR1 is SGHVS and CDR2 is FQNEAQ in the germline V gene. The CDR3 is made up of 18 amino acids. With 2 bases clipped from V and 1 base from J, the junction kept 12 bases outside the gene matches. The full variable domain, rest sourced from reference TRBV7-8 and TRBJ2-5, is GAGVSQSPRYKVAKRGQDVALRCDPISGHVSLFWYQQALGQGPEFLTYFQNEAQLDKSGLPSDRFFAERPEGSVSTLKIQRTQQEDSAVYLCASSLRAARGGPQETQYFGPGTRLLVL.

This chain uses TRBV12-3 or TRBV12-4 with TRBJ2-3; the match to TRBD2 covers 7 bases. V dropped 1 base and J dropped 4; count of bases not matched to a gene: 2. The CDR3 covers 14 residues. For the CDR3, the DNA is TGTGCCAGCAGTTTAGTTGCGGGGGCAGATACGCAGTATTTT. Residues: CASSLVAGADTQYF.

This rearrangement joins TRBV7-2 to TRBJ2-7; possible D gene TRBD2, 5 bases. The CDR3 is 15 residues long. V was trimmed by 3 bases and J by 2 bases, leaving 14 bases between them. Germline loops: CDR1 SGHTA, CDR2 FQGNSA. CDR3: CASSLWTGTTYEQYF. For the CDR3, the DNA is TGTGCCAGCAGCTTGTGGACTGGCACGACCTACGAGCAGTACTTC.

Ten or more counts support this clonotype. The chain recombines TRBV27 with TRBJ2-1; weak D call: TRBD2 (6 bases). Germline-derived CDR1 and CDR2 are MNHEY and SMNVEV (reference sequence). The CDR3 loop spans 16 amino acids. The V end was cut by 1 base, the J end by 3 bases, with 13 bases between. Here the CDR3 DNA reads TGTGCCAGCAGTTTATGGGCTAGCGAGTACTACAATGAGCAGTTCTTC. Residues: CASSLWASEYYNEQFF.

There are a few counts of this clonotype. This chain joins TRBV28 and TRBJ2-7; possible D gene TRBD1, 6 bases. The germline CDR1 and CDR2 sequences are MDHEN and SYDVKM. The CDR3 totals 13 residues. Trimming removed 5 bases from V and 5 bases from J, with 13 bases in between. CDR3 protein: CASSVQGRNEQYF. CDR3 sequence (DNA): TGTGCCAGCAGTGTACAGGGAAGGAACGAGCAGTACTTC.

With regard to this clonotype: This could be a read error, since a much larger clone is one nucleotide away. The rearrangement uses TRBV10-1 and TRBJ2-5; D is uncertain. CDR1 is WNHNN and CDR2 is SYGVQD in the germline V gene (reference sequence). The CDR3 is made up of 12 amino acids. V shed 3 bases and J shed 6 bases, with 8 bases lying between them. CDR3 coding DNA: TGCGCCAGCAGTGATAGTACGAAGACCCAGTACTTC. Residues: CASSDSTKTQYF.

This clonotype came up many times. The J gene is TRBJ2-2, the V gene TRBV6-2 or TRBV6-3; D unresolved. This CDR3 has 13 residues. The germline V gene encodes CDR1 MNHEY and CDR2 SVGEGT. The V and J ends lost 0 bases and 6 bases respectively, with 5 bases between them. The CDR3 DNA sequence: TGTGCCAGCAGTTACTCGAGGTCCGGGGAGCTGTTTTTT. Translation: CASSYSRSGELFF.

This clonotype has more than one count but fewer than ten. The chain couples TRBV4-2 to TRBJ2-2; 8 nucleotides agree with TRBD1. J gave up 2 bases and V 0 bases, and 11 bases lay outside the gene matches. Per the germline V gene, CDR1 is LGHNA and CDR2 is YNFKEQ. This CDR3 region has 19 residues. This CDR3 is CASSQEEYGTGLNTGELFF. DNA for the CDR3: TGTGCCAGCAGCCAAGAGGAGTACGGGACAGGACTCAACACCGGGGAGCTGTTTTTT.

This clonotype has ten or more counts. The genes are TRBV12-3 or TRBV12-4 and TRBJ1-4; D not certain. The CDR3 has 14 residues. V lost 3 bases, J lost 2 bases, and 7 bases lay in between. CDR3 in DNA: TGTGCCAGCAGTTTTGCCACCACTAATGAAAAACTGTTTTTT. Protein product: CASSFATTNEKLFF.

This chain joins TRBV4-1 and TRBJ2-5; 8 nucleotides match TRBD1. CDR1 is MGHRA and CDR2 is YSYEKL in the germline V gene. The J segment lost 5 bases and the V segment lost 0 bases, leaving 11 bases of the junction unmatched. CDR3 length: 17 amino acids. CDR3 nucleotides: TGCGCCAGCAGCCAAGATTACCGCCGACAGGGGAAGGAGACCCAGTACTTC. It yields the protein CASSQDYRRQGKETQYF.

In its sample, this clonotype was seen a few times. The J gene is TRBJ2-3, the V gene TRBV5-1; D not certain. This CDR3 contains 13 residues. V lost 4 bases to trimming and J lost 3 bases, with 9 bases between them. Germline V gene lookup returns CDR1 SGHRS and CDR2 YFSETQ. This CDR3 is CASSPPWTDTQYF. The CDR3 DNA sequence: TGCGCCAGCAGCCCTCCCTGGACAGATACGCAGTATTTT.

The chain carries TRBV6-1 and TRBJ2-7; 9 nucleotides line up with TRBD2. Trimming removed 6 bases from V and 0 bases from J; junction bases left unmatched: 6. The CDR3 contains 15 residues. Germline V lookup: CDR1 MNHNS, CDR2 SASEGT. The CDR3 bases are TGTGCCAGCAGGGAGCGGGAGGTTCCCTCCTACGAGCAGTACTTC. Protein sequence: CASREREVPSYEQYF.

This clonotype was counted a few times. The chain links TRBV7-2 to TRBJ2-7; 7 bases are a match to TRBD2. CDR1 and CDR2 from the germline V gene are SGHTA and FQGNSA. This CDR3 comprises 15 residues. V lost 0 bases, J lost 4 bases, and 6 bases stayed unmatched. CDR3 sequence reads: CASSLAGTITYEQYF. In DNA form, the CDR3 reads TGTGCCAGCAGCTTAGCGGGGACTATCACTTACGAGCAGTACTTC.